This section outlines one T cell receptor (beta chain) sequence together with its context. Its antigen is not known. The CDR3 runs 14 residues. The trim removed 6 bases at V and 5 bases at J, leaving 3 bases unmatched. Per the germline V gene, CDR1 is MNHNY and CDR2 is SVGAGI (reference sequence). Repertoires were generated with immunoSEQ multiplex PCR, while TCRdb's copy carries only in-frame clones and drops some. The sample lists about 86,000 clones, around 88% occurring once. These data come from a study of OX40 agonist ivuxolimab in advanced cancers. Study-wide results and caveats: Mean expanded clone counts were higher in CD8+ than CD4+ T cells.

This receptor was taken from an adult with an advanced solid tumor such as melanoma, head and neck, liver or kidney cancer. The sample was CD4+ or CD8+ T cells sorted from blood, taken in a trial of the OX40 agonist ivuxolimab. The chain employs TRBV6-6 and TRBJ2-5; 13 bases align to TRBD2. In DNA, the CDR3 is TGTGCCAGCAGAGGACTAGCGGGAGTGGAGACCCAGTACTTC. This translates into CASRGLAGVETQYF.